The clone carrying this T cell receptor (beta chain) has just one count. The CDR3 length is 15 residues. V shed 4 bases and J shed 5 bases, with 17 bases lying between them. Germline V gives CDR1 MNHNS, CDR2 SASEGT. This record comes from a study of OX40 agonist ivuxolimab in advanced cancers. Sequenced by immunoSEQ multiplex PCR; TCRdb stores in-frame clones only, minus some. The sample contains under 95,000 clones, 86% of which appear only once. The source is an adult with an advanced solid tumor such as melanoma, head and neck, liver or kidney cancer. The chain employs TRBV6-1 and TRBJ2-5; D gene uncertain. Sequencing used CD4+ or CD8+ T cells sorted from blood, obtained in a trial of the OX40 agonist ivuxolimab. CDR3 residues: CASSGLKEPRETQYF. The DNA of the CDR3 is TGTGCCAGCAGTGGCTTGAAGGAGCCCAGGGAGACCCAGTACTTC.